This T cell receptor beta chain was profiled in a study of glioma-infiltrating T cells. General study points: Only very few CDR3 sequences appeared in both tissue and blood. Tissue-blood divergence was below expectation in non-neoplastic patients, above in gliomas.

As for this clonotype: Its antigen is as yet unknown.

Using RNA template, CDR3s of TCR alpha and beta were amplified with iRepertoire arm-PCR. Tissue mRNA or PBMC total RNA, 100-400 ng, went into one-step reverse transcription and amplification. TCRdb independently ran MiXCR on the multiplex PCR reads; one entry per CDR3 protein. The repertoire holds 95,000 to 150,000 distinct CDR3 sequences, with less than 30% as singletons. The sample consisted of glioma tissue, nonneoplastic brain tissue, or PBMCs (not recorded which). This sequence originates from a human donor with low-grade glioma or glioblastoma, undergoing nonglioma brain surgery, or in good health (not recorded which).

The CDR3, as DNA: TGTGCCAGCACCCCCCTAGGAGGGACTAGCGGGATATACGAGCAGTACTTC. Translated: CASTPLGGTSGIYEQYF. The chain employs TRBV27 and TRBJ2-7; TRBD2 matches 13 bases. The CDR3 consists of 17 residues. With V trimmed by 7 bases and J by 4 bases, 13 bases remained unmatched. CDR1 MNHEY and CDR2 SMNVEV come from the germline V gene (reference sequence).